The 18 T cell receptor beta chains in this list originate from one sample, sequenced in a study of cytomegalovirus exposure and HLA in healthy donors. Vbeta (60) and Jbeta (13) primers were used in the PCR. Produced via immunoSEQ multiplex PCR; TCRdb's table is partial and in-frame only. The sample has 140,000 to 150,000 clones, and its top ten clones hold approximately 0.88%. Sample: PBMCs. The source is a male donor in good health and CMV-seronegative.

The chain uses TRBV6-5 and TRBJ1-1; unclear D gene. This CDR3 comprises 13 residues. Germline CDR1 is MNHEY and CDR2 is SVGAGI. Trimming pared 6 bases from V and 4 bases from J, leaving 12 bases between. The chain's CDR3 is CASSLSETTEAFF. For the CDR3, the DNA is TGTGCCAGCAGCCTAAGTGAAACCACTGAAGCTTTCTTT.

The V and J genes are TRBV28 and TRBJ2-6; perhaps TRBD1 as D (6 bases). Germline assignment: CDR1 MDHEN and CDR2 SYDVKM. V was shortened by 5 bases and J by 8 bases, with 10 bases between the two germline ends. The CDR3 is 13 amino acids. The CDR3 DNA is TGTGCCAGCAGTGAAGACAGGCCCAACGTCCTGACTTTC. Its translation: CASSEDRPNVLTF.

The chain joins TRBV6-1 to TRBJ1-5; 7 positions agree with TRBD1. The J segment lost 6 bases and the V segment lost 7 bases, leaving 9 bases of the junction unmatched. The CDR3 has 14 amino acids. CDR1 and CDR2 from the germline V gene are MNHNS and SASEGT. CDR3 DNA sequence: TGTGCCAGCACCTGGACAGGAATGGGTCAGCCCCAGCATTTT. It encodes CASTWTGMGQPQHF.

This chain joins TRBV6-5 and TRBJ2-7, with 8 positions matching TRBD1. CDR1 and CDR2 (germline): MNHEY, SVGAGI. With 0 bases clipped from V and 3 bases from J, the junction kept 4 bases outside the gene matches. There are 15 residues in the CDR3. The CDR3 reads CASSYSGQGFYEQYF. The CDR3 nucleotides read TGTGCCAGCAGTTACTCAGGACAGGGTTTCTACGAGCAGTACTTC.

In nucleotides, the CDR3 is TGTGCCACCAGCAGGTTGGGGGGGAATCAGCCCCAGCATTTT. This codes for CATSRLGGNQPQHF. The rearrangement links TRBV15 to TRBJ1-5; D is possibly TRBD1 (5 bases). The CDR3 runs 14 residues. CDR1 is LNHNV, CDR2 YYDKDF, per germline (reference sequence). V gave up 3 bases and J gave up 4 bases, with 10 bases separating them.

Here the CDR3 DNA reads TGTGCCAGCGGGGGGTTACGCCAAGAGACCCAGTACTTC. Amino acids: CASGGLRQETQYF. The genes are TRBV27 and TRBJ2-5, with D perhaps matching TRBD2 (6 bases). The CDR3 contains 13 residues. The V gene lost 8 bases and the J gene lost 1 base, with 11 bases spanning the gap. Germline V gene data show CDR1 as MNHEY and CDR2 as SMNVEV (reference sequence).

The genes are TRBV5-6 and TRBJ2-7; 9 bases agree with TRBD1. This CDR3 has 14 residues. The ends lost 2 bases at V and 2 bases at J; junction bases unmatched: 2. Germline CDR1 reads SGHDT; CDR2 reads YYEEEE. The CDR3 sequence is CASSLGDRAYEQYF. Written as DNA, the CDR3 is TGTGCCAGCAGCTTAGGGGACAGGGCCTACGAGCAGTACTTC.

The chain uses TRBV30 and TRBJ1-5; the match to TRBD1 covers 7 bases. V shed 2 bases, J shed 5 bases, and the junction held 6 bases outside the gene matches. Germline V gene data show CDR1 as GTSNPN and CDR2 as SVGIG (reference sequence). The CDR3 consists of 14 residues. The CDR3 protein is CAWSRGQGDQPQHF. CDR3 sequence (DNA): TGTGCCTGGAGTAGAGGGCAGGGGGATCAGCCCCAGCATTTT. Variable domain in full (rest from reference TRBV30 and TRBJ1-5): SQTIHQWPATLVQPVGSPLSLECTVEGTSNPNLYWYRQAAGRGLQLLFYSVGIGQISSEVPQNLSASRPQDRQFILSSKKLLLSDSGFYLCAWSRGQGDQPQHFGDGTRLSIL.

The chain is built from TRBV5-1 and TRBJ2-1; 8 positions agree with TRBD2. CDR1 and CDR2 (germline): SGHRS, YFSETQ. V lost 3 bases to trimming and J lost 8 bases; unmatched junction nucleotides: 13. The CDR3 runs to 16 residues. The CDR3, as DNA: TGCGCCAGCAGCTCCACGGGACTAGTGGCGGTAGATGAGCAGTTCTTC. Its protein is CASSSTGLVAVDEQFF.

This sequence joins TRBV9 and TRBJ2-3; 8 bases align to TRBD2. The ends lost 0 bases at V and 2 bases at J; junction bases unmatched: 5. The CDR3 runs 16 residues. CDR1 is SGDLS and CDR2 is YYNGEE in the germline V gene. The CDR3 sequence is CASSVASGRATDTQYF. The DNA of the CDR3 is TGTGCCAGCAGCGTAGCAAGCGGGAGAGCCACAGATACGCAGTATTTT.

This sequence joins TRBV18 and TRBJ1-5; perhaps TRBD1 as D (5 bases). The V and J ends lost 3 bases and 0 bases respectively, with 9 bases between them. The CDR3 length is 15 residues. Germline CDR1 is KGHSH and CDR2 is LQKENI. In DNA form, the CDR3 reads TGTGCCAGCTCACCGTCTGACAGTAGCAATCAGCCCCAGCATTTT. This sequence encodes CASSPSDSSNQPQHF.

CDR3 sequence (DNA): TGCGCCAGCAGCCCCGGACTAGCGGGAGACGAGCAGTACTTC. It specifies CASSPGLAGDEQYF. This rearrangement joins TRBV5-1 to TRBJ2-7, with TRBD2 matching 13 bases. Trimming took 4 bases from V and 5 from J; bases not matched to a gene: 3. Per the germline V gene, CDR1 is SGHRS and CDR2 is YFSETQ. The CDR3 covers 14 residues.

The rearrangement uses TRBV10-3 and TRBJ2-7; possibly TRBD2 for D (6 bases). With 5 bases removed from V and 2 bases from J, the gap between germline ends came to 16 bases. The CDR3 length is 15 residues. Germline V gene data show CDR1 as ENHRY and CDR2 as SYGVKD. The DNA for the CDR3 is TGTGCCATCAGTTTCGGCGGAGGGAGGACCTACGAGCAGTACTTC. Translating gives CAISFGGGRTYEQYF.

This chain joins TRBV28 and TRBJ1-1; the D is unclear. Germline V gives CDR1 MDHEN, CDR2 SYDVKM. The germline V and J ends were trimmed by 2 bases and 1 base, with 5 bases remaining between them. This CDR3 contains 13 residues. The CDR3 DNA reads TGTGCCAGCAGTTTACAGGAGAACACTGAAGCTTTCTTT. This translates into CASSLQENTEAFF.

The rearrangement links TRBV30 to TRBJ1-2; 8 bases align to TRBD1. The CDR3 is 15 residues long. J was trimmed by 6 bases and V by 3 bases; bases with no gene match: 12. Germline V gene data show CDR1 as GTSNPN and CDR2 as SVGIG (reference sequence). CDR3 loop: CAWSLTGQGFDGYTF. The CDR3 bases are TGTGCCTGGAGCTTAACAGGACAGGGCTTCGATGGCTACACCTTC.

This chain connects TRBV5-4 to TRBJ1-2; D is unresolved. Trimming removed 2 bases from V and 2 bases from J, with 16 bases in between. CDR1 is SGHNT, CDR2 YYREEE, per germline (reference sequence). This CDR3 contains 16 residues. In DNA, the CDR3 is TGTGCCAGCAGCTTATTTAATCAGGAACCCAACTATGGCTACACCTTC. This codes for CASSLFNQEPNYGYTF.

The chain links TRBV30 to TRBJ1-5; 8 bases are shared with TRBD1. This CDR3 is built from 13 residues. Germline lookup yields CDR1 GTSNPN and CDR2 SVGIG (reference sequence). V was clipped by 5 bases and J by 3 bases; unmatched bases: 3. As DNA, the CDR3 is TGTGCCTGGGGACAGGGTGTCAATCAGCCCCAGCATTTT. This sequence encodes CAWGQGVNQPQHF.

The CDR3 nucleotides read TGTGCCAGCAAAATACAGGGGGCCTACGAGCAGTACTTC. It codes for CASKIQGAYEQYF. This sequence joins TRBV28 and TRBJ2-7, with 8 positions matching TRBD1. Losses at the gene ends were 7 bases for V and 2 bases for J; bases not matched to a gene: 4. Germline CDR1 MDHEN, CDR2 SYDVKM. This CDR3 has 13 residues.